The 20 T cell receptor beta chains in this list originate from one sample, sequenced in a study of breast tumors, draining lymph nodes, adjacent tissues. The lymph nodes were axillary draining lymph nodes from breast cancer patients. TCRdb re-called the multiplex PCR reads with MiXCR, one entry per CDR3 protein. Among 190,000 or so distinct CDR3 sequences listed, approximately 31% were seen once. Sequencing was carried out using axillary lymph node tissue. The receptor set was obtained from a female donor with breast cancer. Some clones in this sample may be carry-over from other donors' samples.

Comment on this clonotype: A junction boundary mismatches the germline segment, possibly from a read error. This chain connects TRBV5-1 to TRBJ2-7; D remains ambiguous. This CDR3 is 13 amino acids long. Germline CDR1 reads SGHRS; CDR2 reads YFSETQ. Here the CDR3 DNA reads TGCGCCGGCAGCTTGGGCGGTAATCGCGAGCAGTACTTC. Protein sequence: CAGSLGGNREQYF.

There are a few counts of this clonotype. The chain employs TRBV18 and TRBJ2-1, with D tentatively TRBD1 (5 bases). This CDR3 spans 15 amino acids. V lost 0 bases and J lost 6, with 12 bases in between. Germline CDR1 and CDR2: KGHSH and LQKENI. The CDR3 region is CASSPPGAAGNEQFF. CDR3 sequence (DNA): TGTGCCAGCTCACCACCTGGGGCGGCCGGCAATGAGCAGTTCTTC.

At least ten counts were recorded for this clonotype. The gene calls are TRBV30 and TRBJ1-4; 7 bases line up with TRBD1. This CDR3 region has 14 residues. Unmatched junction bases numbered 10, after V lost 5 bases and J lost 7 bases. Germline CDR1 reads GTSNPN; CDR2 reads SVGIG (reference sequence). The CDR3 spells CAWADRAGSEKLFF. The CDR3 DNA sequence: TGTGCCTGGGCAGACAGGGCCGGTAGTGAAAAACTGTTTTTT. Supplemented by reference TRBV30 and TRBJ1-4, the full variable domain reads SQTIHQWPATLVQPVGSPLSLECTVEGTSNPNLYWYRQAAGRGLQLLFYSVGIGQISSEVPQNLSASRPQDRQFILSSKKLLLSDSGFYLCAWADRAGSEKLFFGSGTQLSVL.

Points on this clonotype: Germline is not matched at one junction end, which may reflect a read error. The chain has TRBV9 and TRBJ2-6, with D possibly TRBD2 on 7 matching bases. The V gene's germline CDR1 is SGDLS and CDR2 YYNGEE. The CDR3 runs to 16 residues. The CDR3 loop is CASSEEGGLAAYVLTF. CDR3 sequence (DNA): TGTGCCAGCAGCGAGGAGGGGGGGCTCGCGGCCTACGTCCTGACTTTC.

This clonotype showed up many times. This chain links TRBV15 with TRBJ2-3; D is possibly TRBD2 (6 bases). Germline CDR1 is LNHNV and CDR2 is YYDKDF (reference sequence). V was shortened by 6 bases and J by 5 bases, with 9 bases between the two germline ends. This CDR3 is built from 12 residues. The CDR3 nucleotides read TGTGCCACCAGTTTGGGGGGAGATACGCAGTATTTT. Its protein is CATSLGGDTQYF.

This clonotype was counted many times. The rearrangement joins TRBV19 to TRBJ2-2; D call uncertain. CDR3 size: 15 residues. V lost 7 bases, J lost 6 bases, and 18 bases lay in between. Germline V lookup: CDR1 LNHDA, CDR2 SQIVND (reference sequence). The CDR3 nucleotides are TGTGCCAGTACCCGGAGCAGTGGATTGGCCGGGGAGCTGTTTTTT. Encoded protein: CASTRSSGLAGELFF.

In the case of this clonotype: This sequence may be a read error, since a much larger clone differs from it by one base. The V gene is TRBV11-1, the J gene TRBJ2-7; the D call may be TRBD1 or TRBD2 (5 bases each). The CDR3 extends over 12 amino acids. Trimming took 5 bases from V and 9 from J, leaving 14 bases between them. Germline V gene data show CDR1 as SGHAT and CDR2 as FQDESV (reference sequence). CDR3 coding DNA: TGTGCCAGCAGCCCCGGGACGGTCGCGCAGTACTTC. Amino acids: CASSPGTVAQYF.

Turning to this clonotype: The CDR3 ends on some other residue instead of the conserved phenylalanine or tryptophan, so this is likely a read error. The DNA is left out, because the CDR3 cannot be placed on it with certainty; the CDR3 is given as TCRdb lists it. This rearrangement joins TRBV24-1 to TRBJ1-3; the listed D gene, TRBD1, was not tested against the DNA. The CDR3 length equals 17 residues, ends included. Germline CDR1 is KGHDR and CDR2 is SFDVKD. This CDR3 is CAVRTGGPNPSETPIYL.

This clonotype was seen a handful of times. This chain joins TRBV2 and TRBJ1-3; 7 positions agree with TRBD1. Per germline, CDR1 SNHLY and CDR2 FYNNEI. This CDR3 comprises 17 residues. The V and J ends lost 0 bases and 8 bases, in that order; junction bases with no gene match: 13. The CDR3, as DNA: TGTGCCAGCAGTGAAGCAGACGGCAGGGGGTATGGCTACACCATATATTTT. Translated: CASSEADGRGYGYTIYF.

Comment on this clonotype: This may stem from a read error, because a much larger clone lies one nucleotide away. V is TRBV6-5 and J is TRBJ2-5; 11 nucleotides align to TRBD2. CDR1 is MNHEY and CDR2 is SVGAGI in the germline V gene. The length of the CDR3 is 14 residues. The CDR3 loop is CAGSPTSGGKTQYF. CDR3 in DNA: TGTGCCGGCAGTCCTACTAGCGGGGGAAAGACCCAGTACTTC.

This clonotype was picked up many times. This chain links TRBV5-5 with TRBJ2-7; D not certain. V was shortened by 2 bases and J by 1 base, with 10 bases between the two germline ends. This CDR3 spans 14 amino acids. Germline V CDR1 and CDR2: SGHKS, YYEKEE (reference sequence). CDR3 nucleotides: TGTGCCAGCAGCTTAGGAACGGCTTCCTACGAGCAGTACTTC. It yields the protein CASSLGTASYEQYF.

At least ten counts were recorded for this clonotype. The V gene is TRBV7-2, the J gene TRBJ1-2; unclear D gene. This CDR3 spans 14 amino acids. Germline-derived CDR1 and CDR2 are SGHTA and FQGNSA. V lost 6 bases to trimming and J lost 3 bases, with 14 bases between them. The CDR3: CASSFKPGDYGYTF. CDR3 coding DNA: TGTGCCAGCAGTTTCAAACCTGGGGACTATGGCTACACCTTC.

On this clonotype itself: A much larger clone lies one base from this, so it may be a read error. The gene calls are TRBV20-1 and TRBJ2-5; unclear D gene. Looked up from germline, CDR1 is DFQATT and CDR2 is SNEGSKA (reference sequence). The CDR3 sequence is 12 residues long. The CDR3: CSASVFQETPYF. The CDR3 coding sequence is TGCAGTGCTAGTGTCTTCCAAGAGACCCCGTACTTC.

This clonotype occurred many times. This rearrangement joins TRBV5-1 to TRBJ2-6; D unclear. Germline CDR1 reads SGHRS; CDR2 reads YFSETQ. This CDR3 has 16 residues. The V gene lost 0 bases and the J gene lost 0 bases, with 7 bases spanning the gap. The CDR3 DNA follows: TGCGCCAGCAGCTTGGTCCAGTCCTCTGGGGCCAACGTCCTGACTTTC. Its protein product is CASSLVQSSGANVLTF.

This clonotype was observed at least ten times. The CDR3 here is CASSLSGLGYNEQFF. As DNA, the CDR3 is TGTGCCAGCAGCTTATCAGGACTAGGGTACAATGAGCAGTTCTTC. This chain uses TRBV7-6 with TRBJ2-1, with TRBD2 identical over 7 bases. The germline CDR1 and CDR2 sequences are SGHVS and FNYEAQ. Trimming removed 2 bases from V and 4 bases from J; junction bases left unmatched: 5. The CDR3 is made up of 15 amino acids.

This clonotype was seen many times. The CDR3 sequence is CASSGWTGATGELFF. The CDR3 DNA reads TGTGCCAGCAGCGGCTGGACAGGGGCCACCGGGGAGCTGTTTTTT. The chain combines TRBV9 with TRBJ2-2; 9 bases are shared with TRBD1. The CDR3 runs 15 residues. The germline gives CDR1 SGDLS, CDR2 YYNGEE. V lost 3 bases to trimming and J lost 4 bases; unmatched junction nucleotides: 4. Variable domain in full (rest from reference TRBV9 and TRBJ2-2): DSGVTQTPKHLITATGQRVTLRCSPRSGDLSVYWYQQSLDQGLQFLIQYYNGEERAKGNILERFSAQQFPDLHSELNLSSLELGDSALYFCASSGWTGATGELFFGEGSRLTVL.

This chain links TRBV2 with TRBJ1-2; possibly TRBD1 for D (6 bases). The CDR3 has 11 amino acids. CDR1 SNHLY and CDR2 FYNNEI come from the germline V gene. Trimming removed 7 bases at V and 8 bases at J, with 11 bases between. The CDR3 DNA reads TGTGCCAGCAATAGGGGGGGGGGCTACACCTTC. Amino acid sequence: CASNRGGGYTF.

This clonotype has more than one count but fewer than ten. A read error may explain this, as a much larger clone is one base away. The chain combines TRBV7-9 with TRBJ2-1, with 8 bases aligning to TRBD2. The end of the DNA aligns better with TRBJ2-4, so the J call may be wrong. Looked up from germline, CDR1 is SEHNR and CDR2 is FQNEAQ (reference sequence). The CDR3 contains 13 residues. The CDR3: CASSLEKRESQYF. CDR3 nucleotides: TGTGCCAGCAGCTTAGAAAAGCGGGAGTCTCAGTACTTC.

At least ten counts were recorded for this clonotype. The genes are TRBV9 and TRBJ1-5, with a weak D call TRBD1 (6 bases). Trimming stripped 3 bases from V and 7 bases from J, with 14 bases between. Germline values: CDR1 SGDLS, CDR2 YYNGEE. This CDR3 contains 14 residues. The CDR3 sequence is CASSEQGLGQPQHF. The CDR3 DNA follows: TGTGCCAGCAGCGAACAGGGTTTAGGGCAGCCCCAGCATTTT.

This chain joins TRBV15 and TRBJ2-3; TRBD2 matches 14 bases. The CDR3 is made up of 19 amino acids. The junction had 5 bases not matched to a gene; V was cut back by 0 bases and J by 0 bases. Germline loops: CDR1 LNHNV, CDR2 YYDKDF (reference sequence). DNA for the CDR3: TGTGCCACCAGCAGAGATTGGACTAGCGGGGGGCATAGCACAGATACGCAGTATTTT. Protein: CATSRDWTSGGHSTDTQYF.